Following are 15 T cell receptor beta chains from one sample sequenced in a study of OX40 agonist ivuxolimab in advanced cancers. Clones were sequenced by immunoSEQ multiplex PCR, and TCRdb holds only the in-frame ones, with some missing. Of fewer than 75,000 clones in the sample, 91% were seen once. This sample comprised CD4+ or CD8+ T cells sorted from blood, obtained in a trial of the OX40 agonist ivuxolimab. The receptors shown here come from an adult with an advanced solid tumor such as melanoma, head and neck, liver or kidney cancer.

This chain uses TRBV11-3 with TRBJ2-7; TRBD1 aligns across 9 bases. The trim removed 1 base at V and 5 bases at J, leaving 6 bases unmatched. This CDR3 is 15 amino acids long. CDR1 and CDR2 (germline): SGHNT, YENEEA. CDR3 residues: CASSLVLDRGDEQYF. In DNA, the CDR3 is TGTGCCAGCAGCTTAGTCTTGGACAGGGGAGACGAGCAGTACTTC. The variable domain in full, with the rest retrieved from reference TRBV11-3 and TRBJ2-7, is EAGVVQSPRYKIIEKKQPVAFWCNPISGHNTLYWYLQNLGQGPELLIRYENEEAVDDSQLPKDRFSAERLKGVDSTLKIQPAELGDSAVYLCASSLVLDRGDEQYFGPGTRLTVT.

This sequence joins TRBV19 and TRBJ2-7; TRBD2 matches at 11 bases. Germline CDR1 and CDR2: LNHDA and SQIVND (reference sequence). Trimming cost V 6 bases and J 3 bases; bases outside gene matches: 7. This CDR3 has 15 amino acids. The CDR3 nucleotides read TGTGCCAGTAGGAGGCTAGCGGGAGGCGTCTACGAGCAGTACTTC. It codes for CASRRLAGGVYEQYF.

The rearrangement joins TRBV19 to TRBJ1-5; possible D gene TRBD1, 6 bases. The length of the CDR3 is 14 residues. Germline V CDR1 and CDR2: LNHDA, SQIVND (reference sequence). Trimming removed 10 bases from V and 6 bases from J, with 19 bases in between. The DNA of the CDR3 is TGTGCCACCGCCGCGGCAGGGGCCAGTCAGCCCCAGCATTTT. This codes for CATAAAGASQPQHF. Full variable domain (missing parts from reference TRBV19 and TRBJ1-5): DGGITQSPKYLFRKEGQNVTLSCEQNLNHDAMYWYRQDPGQGLRLIYYSQIVNDFQKGDIAEGYSVSREKKESFPLTVTSAQKNPTAFYLCATAAAGASQPQHFGDGTRLSIL.

The chain is built from TRBV6-1 and TRBJ1-3, with 8 nucleotides matching TRBD1. With 7 bases clipped from V and 0 bases from J, the junction kept 5 bases outside the gene matches. The V gene's germline CDR1 is MNHNS and CDR2 SASEGT. The CDR3 spans 15 residues. CDR3 sequence (DNA): TGTGCCAGCATGGACAGGGCCACCTCTGGAAACACCATATATTTT. It specifies CASMDRATSGNTIYF.

V usage is TRBV6-6 and J usage is TRBJ1-1; tentative D call: TRBD1 (5 bases). The CDR3 has 13 residues. V was cut by 7 bases and J by 3 bases, with 12 bases left in between. CDR1 and CDR2 from the germline V gene are MNHNY and SVGAGI (reference sequence). The CDR3 nucleotides read TGTGCCAGCACACTAAGAGGGGACACTGAAGCTTTCTTT. As protein: CASTLRGDTEAFF.

The chain employs TRBV29-1 and TRBJ1-4; 8 bases fit TRBD1. This CDR3 has 13 residues. CDR1 and CDR2 (germline): SQVTM, ANQGSEA. V lost 6 bases and J lost 6; bases outside the gene matches: 6. The CDR3 bases are TGCAGCGTCGACAGGGGCAATGATGAAAAACTGTTTTTT. It is translated as CSVDRGNDEKLFF. The variable domain in full, completed from reference TRBV29-1 and TRBJ1-4, reads SAVISQKPSRDICQRGTSLTIQCQVDSQVTMMFWYRQQPGQSLTLIATANQGSEATYESGFVIDKFPISRPNLTFSTLTVSNMSPEDSSIYLCSVDRGNDEKLFFGSGTQLSVL.

This clone has just one count. The chain employs TRBV19 and TRBJ2-7; D possibly corresponds to TRBD2 (5 bases). Trimming pared 1 base from V and 4 bases from J, leaving 14 bases between. Germline V lookup: CDR1 LNHDA, CDR2 SQIVND (reference sequence). The CDR3 is made up of 15 amino acids. CDR3 coding DNA: TGTGCCAGTAGTATAGTTAGGGAGTCGGCGTACGAGCAGTACTTC. Protein: CASSIVRESAYEQYF. The whole variable domain, remainder taken from reference TRBV19 and TRBJ2-7, is DGGITQSPKYLFRKEGQNVTLSCEQNLNHDAMYWYRQDPGQGLRLIYYSQIVNDFQKGDIAEGYSVSREKKESFPLTVTSAQKNPTAFYLCASSIVRESAYEQYFGPGTRLTVT.

The chain joins TRBV13 to TRBJ2-3; 8 bases match TRBD2. The CDR3 sequence is 17 residues long. Germline trimming cut 5 bases from V and 0 bases from J; bases unmatched to any gene: 10. Germline assignment: CDR1 PRHDT and CDR2 FYEKMQ (reference sequence). The CDR3 region has the DNA TGTGCCAGCAGCCGACGCAGCGGGAGCTTAAGCACAGATACGCAGTATTTT. Protein product: CASSRRSGSLSTDTQYF.

This clone showed up just once. Here the CDR3 DNA reads TGCGCCAGCAGTCTGAGGACAGTTTACGAGCAGTACTTC. It translates to CASSLRTVYEQYF. This chain connects TRBV23-1 to TRBJ2-7; D may be TRBD1 (6 bases). TRBV23-1 is reported as an ORF; its role is uncertain. V was cut by 4 bases and J by 4 bases, with 11 bases left in between. The CDR3 extends over 13 amino acids.

The chain is built from TRBV2 and TRBJ2-7, with D hard to call. The CDR3 runs 11 residues. Germline assignment: CDR1 SNHLY and CDR2 FYNNEI. The V gene lost 5 bases and the J gene lost 3 bases, with 5 bases spanning the gap. The chain's CDR3 is CASSLNYEQYF. DNA of the CDR3: TGTGCCAGCAGTCTAAACTACGAGCAGTACTTC.

The rearrangement joins TRBV30 to TRBJ1-1, with D hard to call. Trimming left V 2 bases short and J 1 base short, with 8 bases between. CDR1 GTSNPN and CDR2 SVGIG come from the germline V gene (reference sequence). This CDR3 contains 13 residues. The CDR3 DNA follows: TGTGCCTGGAGTACCACCGGGAACACTGAAGCTTTCTTT. Its translation: CAWSTTGNTEAFF.

The chain links TRBV6-7 to TRBJ2-7; tentative D call: TRBD2 (7 bases). TRBV6-7 belongs to the ORF category, with a function that is uncertain. V lost 8 bases and J 4 bases, leaving 18 bases between the germline ends. This CDR3 has 14 residues. This CDR3 is CASGWGGLRYEQYF. For the CDR3, the DNA is TGTGCCAGCGGGTGGGGGGGCCTCCGTTACGAGCAGTACTTC.

The chain employs TRBV9 and TRBJ2-5, with TRBD2 matching over 9 bases. CDR3 length equals 17 residues. V dropped 0 bases and J dropped 4; count of bases not matched to a gene: 10. Germline V CDR1 and CDR2: SGDLS, YYNGEE. In DNA, the CDR3 is TGTGCCAGCAGCGTAGGGGATAGCGGGGGTGGGAGAGAGACCCAGTACTTC. Translating it yields CASSVGDSGGGRETQYF.

The chain uses TRBV6-5 and TRBJ2-5; 7 bases are a match to TRBD2. The DNA matches TRBJ2-7 better at its end, which makes the J call doubtful. CDR1 and CDR2 from the germline V gene are MNHEY and SVGAGI. This CDR3 spans 14 amino acids. The CDR3 region has the DNA TGTGCCAGCAGTTATGTCGGGACTAACTACGAGCAGTACTTC. This gives the protein CASSYVGTNYEQYF.

A remark on this clone: The junction departs from the called germline gene at one end, perhaps through a read error. CDR3 protein: CASSVGSGKIF. The DNA of the CDR3 is TGTGCCAGCAGTGTGGGTAGCGGGAAAATCTTC. The genes are TRBV2 and TRBJ2-7; 8 bases are a match to TRBD2. The CDR3 sequence is 11 residues long. The germline gives CDR1 SNHLY, CDR2 FYNNEI.